This record looks at one T cell receptor (beta chain) sequence and its context. This clone was recorded a few times. Its antigen remains undetermined. One base away there is no much larger clone; base qualities are not given. These data are taken from a study of cytomegalovirus exposure and HLA in healthy donors (dated by TCRdb to about 2017). Background on the whole study: In an earlier analysis of roughly 590 of the donors, 276 Gb of sequence data and some 100 million unique TCR beta sequences from 150 million to 200 million T cells were reported. About 280 gigabases of sequencing data and around 88 million unique TCR sequences made up an early release that covered under 750 HLA-typed donors. Among the roughly 400 genotyped donors, about 85% belonged to the genetic ancestry cluster associated with self-reported Caucasian donors. The aim of the study was to test whether cataloging public T cell receptors could identify signatures of past pathogen exposure. The study used immunosequencing to profile the T cell repertoires of hundreds of subjects and linked those repertoires to cytomegalovirus serostatus. In addition to the first cohort of 650 to 750 subjects, a separate validation cohort of 100 to 150 different subjects was used. To predict cytomegalovirus infection status, the study combined high-throughput TCR immunosequencing, statistical association of individual TCRs with disease status, and machine learning. In a later analysis, previously published TCR beta repertoires from 600 to 850 donors were re-analyzed and high-resolution HLA genotyping was added so that TCR occurrence patterns could be studied. Rather than drawing on any new phenotypic data, the later analysis identified candidate immune exposures from TCR beta sequences and the way those sequences occurred across donors. An earlier analysis of approximately 500 of the donors applied high-throughput TCR beta sequencing to assess whether each TCR beta V gene segment acted as functional or pseudogenic. Donor age, sex, ethnicity and CMV serostatus were collected together with the repertoire data. A later genetic analysis took genome-wide SNP genotypes for about 55% of the roughly 700 donors and used that subset as a discovery cohort. All discovery cohort repertoires had been generated on a single sequencing platform. HLA typing covered class I and class II loci at four-digit resolution. The number of typed donors differed by locus: about 629-630 for A, B, C, DRB1 and DQB1; 522 for DQA1; over 600 for DPA1; and some 450 for DPB1. Four or five DR-DQ haplotypes were handled as single units for association and clustering because linkage in the cohort was strong. On average, 235,054 unique TCR beta nucleotide sequences were sequenced per donor among 300 to 500 genotyped donors of the cohort, with roughly a sixth of those sequences being non-productive.

Ends trimmed: V by 5 bases, J by 7 bases; bases unmatched to a gene: 8. The CDR1 and CDR2 encoded by the germline V gene are SGHRS and YFSETQ. The CDR3 goes from the cysteine to the phenylalanine over 15 residues. Solely the CDR3 DNA is kept, with 45 bases framed from the first base. The library was built by means of the immunoSEQ multiplex PCR assay. A mixture of 60 forward primers for TCR Vbeta segments and 13 reverse primers for TCR Jbeta segments was used in the multiplex PCR. The CDR3 region of rearranged TCR beta genes was amplified from genomic DNA by a multiplex PCR assay. On the Illumina HiSeq System, the amplified TCR beta libraries were sequenced as 87-base-pair reads. As for the original processing: A later analysis tallied 70 million to 100 million unique TCR beta chains across the 666 repertoires, and about 12 million of those chains were shared by two or more donors. To remove PCR and sequencing errors, raw reads were error-corrected and collapsed into unique sequences using a nearest-neighbor algorithm that merged closely related sequences. V, D and J gene segments were assigned by aligning CDR3 sequences to IMGT reference sequences. For a sequence to be retained, at least a six-nucleotide match to both a V gene segment and a J gene segment was required. A rearrangement counted as productive if the CDR3 had no stop codons and remained in frame with V and J, and every other rearrangement counted as non-productive. CDR3 was defined by IMGT convention, running from the second conserved V-encoded cysteine to the conserved J-encoded phenylalanine. The earlier analysis of about 610 of the donors excluded any sequence lacking an unambiguous match to a single V gene segment. An earlier analysis of about 600 of the donors called V segments functional above 56.7% productive rearrangements and segregating when the between-donor standard deviation exceeded 5%. A statistical classification framework was built to diagnose cytomegalovirus status from the catalog of TCR beta chain sequences. A later analysis assigned V and J genes by comparing TCR nucleotide sequences with IMGT/GENE-DB human TR gene sequences. A later analysis assigned CDR3 sequences and most-parsimonious VDJ recombination scenarios with the TCRdist pipeline. In a later analysis, every TCR beta chain was defined by the combination of its CDR3 amino acid sequence and its V-gene family, and reads without a unique V-gene family were dropped. As a way to deal with suspected cross-contamination and a sequencing artifact, a later analysis dropped 450 to 700 nucleotide sequences that were highly shared and had low generation probability. In a later analysis, a clonal expansion index for each public chain was calculated from normalized within-repertoire ranks of inferred template counts. In a later analysis, generation probabilities were computed using a VDJ recombination model fitted to out-of-frame rearrangements, and the results were checked against IGoR. Hypergeometric tests were used in a later analysis to score TCR-TCR, TCR-HLA and TCR-CMV co-occurrence, with a repertoire-size bias correction applied to the TCR pairs. In a later analysis, false discovery rates were estimated by permuting HLA or CMV assignments 20 times. In a later analysis, co-occurring TCRs were grouped using DBSCAN, and TCRdist sequence similarity was added for clustering within HLA-allele-positive subsets. Repertoires with fewer than 30,000 or more than 120,000 public chains, plus five repertoires with anomalous nucleotide sharing, were excluded from co-occurrence clustering. TCRdb carries this immuneACCESS record with in-frame sequences only. Its versions omit some clonotypes, under half of them owing to an unresolved V gene in the studies checked, with the rest unexplained. The V and J calls and clone size were taken over from that table, and D and trimming were inferred from the DNA. The table for this sample lists about 110,000 clones; around 75% of them were counted only once. Jointly, the top ten make up 2.5% to 3.5% of the sample.

What the authors observed across the whole study: Several of the top co-occurrence clusters appeared to be linked to parvovirus B19, influenza, CMV and Epstein-Barr virus, according to a later analysis. The authors suggested that the approach could potentially be generalized to other disease states and immunological phenotypes. HLA typing was unavailable for some donors at each locus, so association tests used only the typed subset. This cohort had only TCR beta chains sequenced, and the lack of alpha or paired-chain data limited which features could be detected. A cluster of highly shared sequence variants was judged likely to be a technical artifact of the sequencing pipeline. The study gave a list of roughly 150 TCR beta chains associated with cytomegalovirus. When HLA alleles, especially DR and DQ, strongly co-occurred, attributing TCR associations to individual alleles was difficult. Correlated functional status among segregating V segments might be attributable to linkage disequilibrium, but an unknown experimental factor could not be ruled out. In vitro tests confirmed that a few of the cytomegalovirus-associated TCR beta chains recognize cytomegalovirus antigens. According to a later genetic analysis, donors in an Asian-associated ancestry cluster had fewer N-insertions in productive TCRs than the approximately 710-donor mean. A later analysis found that HLA-associated TCR beta chains were more clonally expanded and had lower generation probabilities than equally common non-associated chains. Immune exposure information for the cohort was limited to CMV serostatus. Roughly uniform sequencing depth across donors was assumed in presence/absence analyses, although this assumption may not hold. The classifier was reported to diagnose cytomegalovirus status with high specificity and sensitivity in both the original and validation cohorts. A further reported finding was that TCR beta sequences accurately predicted the HLA-A and HLA-B alleles for most subjects in the first cohort. Because counts were too low, seventeen rarely observed V segments, including chromosome 9 orphons, were excluded from the earlier analysis of some 590 of the donors. A later analysis found that TCR association rates varied across HLA loci, with DRB1 alleles showing the most associated TCRs and HLA-C alleles the fewest. A later genetic analysis associated a missense DCLRE1C variant with V-gene and J-gene trimming of TCR beta chains, and an independent cohort replicated the association. Some IMGT-functional V segments, including TRBV6-2 and TRBV6-3, could not be told apart with the 87-base-pair reads, so those segments were excluded. In a later analysis, 16,951 TCR beta sequences were associated with specific HLA alleles at a false discovery rate of 0.05. Most CMV-associated TCR beta chains appeared to be HLA-restricted in a later analysis, and the HLA associations seemed to be driven largely by CMV exposure. While some public TCRs were present in many individuals, most TCR sequences turned up only very rarely across donors. An earlier analysis of 587 of the donors showed that most TCR beta V segments appeared in productive rearrangements either about 87% or about 30% of the time, which broadly matched IMGT annotations.

In total, around 600 healthy bone marrow donors made up the cohort. All cohort members were sampled while nominally healthy, although unrecorded immune exposures were likely present. The donor tested CMV seropositive, placing the donor among the roughly 300 seropositive members of the cohort. A peripheral blood sample was provided by each donor, and peripheral blood mononuclear cells were used for TCR beta sequencing. The Qiagen DNeasy Blood Extraction Kit was used to extract genomic DNA from the blood cell samples. Material: PBMCs. The sequence came from a male donor in good health and CMV-seropositive. The rearrangement joined TRBV5-1 to TRBJ1-6, and 8 junctional nucleotides match TRBD1. The sequenced DNA is TGCGCCAGCAGGGAACCGGGACAGGTGAATTCACCCCTCCACTTT. This yields the protein CASREPGQVNSPLHF.